This record covers a single T cell receptor (beta chain). The sample is drawn from a study of blood T cell repertoires in COVID-19. Study in general: Both acute and convalescent COVID-19 samples were obtained from the United States, Italy and Spain.

The CDR3 is made up of 15 amino acids. Germline V CDR1 and CDR2: SNHLY, FYNNEI. The V end was cut by 3 bases, the J end by 5 bases, with 13 bases between. How the authors handled the data: Using reference gene primer amplification, nucleated cell counts were estimated. This table comes from immunoSEQ multiplex PCR, and its TCRdb copy is limited to in-frame clones, with some not included. V, J and clone size are those of that table, while D and trimming were read from the DNA. The sample gives 60,000 to 65,000 clones, 85% to 90% of which show up once; 8.3% is in the top ten. The V gene is TRBV2, the J gene TRBJ2-2; perhaps TRBD2 as D (5 bases). Sample: peripheral blood. This TCR came from a human donor with active COVID-19. The donor label of this sample is uncertain. The CDR3 region is CASSEVGEGTGELFF. DNA of the CDR3: TGTGCCAGCAGTGAGGTGGGAGAAGGGACCGGGGAGCTGTTTTTT.